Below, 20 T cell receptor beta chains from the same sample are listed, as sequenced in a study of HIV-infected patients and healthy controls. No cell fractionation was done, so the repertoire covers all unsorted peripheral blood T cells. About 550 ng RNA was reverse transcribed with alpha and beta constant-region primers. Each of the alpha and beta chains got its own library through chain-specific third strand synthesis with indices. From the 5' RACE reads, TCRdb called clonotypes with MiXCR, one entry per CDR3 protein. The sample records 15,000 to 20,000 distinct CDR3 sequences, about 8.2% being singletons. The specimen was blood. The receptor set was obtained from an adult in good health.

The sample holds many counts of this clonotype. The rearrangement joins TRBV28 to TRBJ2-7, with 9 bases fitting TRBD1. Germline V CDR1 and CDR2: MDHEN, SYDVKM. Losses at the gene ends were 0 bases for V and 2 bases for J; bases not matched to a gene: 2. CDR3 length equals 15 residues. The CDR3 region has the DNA TGTGCCAGCAGTTTATGGACAGGGGGAGCCTACGAGCAGTACTTC. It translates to CASSLWTGGAYEQYF.

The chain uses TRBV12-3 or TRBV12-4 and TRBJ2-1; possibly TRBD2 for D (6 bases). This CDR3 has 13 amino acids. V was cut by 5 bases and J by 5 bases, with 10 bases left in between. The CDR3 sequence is CASSRGLNNEQFF. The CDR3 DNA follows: TGTGCCAGCAGTAGGGGACTTAACAATGAGCAGTTCTTC.

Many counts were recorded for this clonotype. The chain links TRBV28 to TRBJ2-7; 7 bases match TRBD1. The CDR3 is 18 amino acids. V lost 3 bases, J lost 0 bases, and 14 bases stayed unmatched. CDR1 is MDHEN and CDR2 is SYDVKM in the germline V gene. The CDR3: CASSFKLDRVTVSYEQYF. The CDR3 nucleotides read TGTGCCAGCAGTTTCAAACTCGACAGGGTGACGGTCTCCTACGAGCAGTACTTC.

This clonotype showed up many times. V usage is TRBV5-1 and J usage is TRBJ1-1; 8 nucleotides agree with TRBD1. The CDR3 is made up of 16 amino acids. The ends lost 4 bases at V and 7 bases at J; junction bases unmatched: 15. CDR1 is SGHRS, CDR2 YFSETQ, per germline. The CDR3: CASSVGQGIMFGEAFF. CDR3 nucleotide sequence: TGCGCCAGCAGCGTTGGACAGGGAATAATGTTTGGTGAAGCTTTCTTT.

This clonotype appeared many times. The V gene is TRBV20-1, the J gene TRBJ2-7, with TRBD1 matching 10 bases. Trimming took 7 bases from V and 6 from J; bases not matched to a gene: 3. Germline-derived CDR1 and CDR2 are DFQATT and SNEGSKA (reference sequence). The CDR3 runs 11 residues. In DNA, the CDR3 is TGCAGTGGACAGGGGGCAACCGAGCAGTACTTC. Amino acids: CSGQGATEQYF.

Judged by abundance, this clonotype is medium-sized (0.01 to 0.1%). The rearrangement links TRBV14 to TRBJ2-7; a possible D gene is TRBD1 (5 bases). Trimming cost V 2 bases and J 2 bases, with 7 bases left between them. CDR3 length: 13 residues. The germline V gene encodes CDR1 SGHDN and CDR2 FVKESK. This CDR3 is CASSQTGPYEQYF. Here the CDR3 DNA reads TGTGCCAGCAGCCAAACAGGACCCTACGAGCAGTACTTC.

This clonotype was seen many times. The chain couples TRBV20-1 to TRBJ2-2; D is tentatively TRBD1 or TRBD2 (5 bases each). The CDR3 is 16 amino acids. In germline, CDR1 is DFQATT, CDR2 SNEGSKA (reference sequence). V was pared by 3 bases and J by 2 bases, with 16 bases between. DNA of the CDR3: TGCAGTGCTAGGGGGGAAGGGGCGCCCAACACCGGGGAGCTGTTTTTT. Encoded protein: CSARGEGAPNTGELFF.

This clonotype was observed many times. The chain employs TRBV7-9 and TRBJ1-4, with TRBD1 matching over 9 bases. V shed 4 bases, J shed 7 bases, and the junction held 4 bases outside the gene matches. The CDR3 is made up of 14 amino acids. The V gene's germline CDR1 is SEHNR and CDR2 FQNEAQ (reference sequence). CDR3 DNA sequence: TGTGCCAGCAGCTCGGGACAGGGTTTTGAAAAACTGTTTTTT. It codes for CASSSGQGFEKLFF.

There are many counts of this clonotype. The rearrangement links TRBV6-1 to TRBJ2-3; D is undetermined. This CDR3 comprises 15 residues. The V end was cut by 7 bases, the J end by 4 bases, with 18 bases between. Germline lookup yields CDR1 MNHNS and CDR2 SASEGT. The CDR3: CASTFSSASPDTQYF. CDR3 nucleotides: TGTGCCAGCACCTTCTCGTCGGCCTCCCCAGATACGCAGTATTTT.

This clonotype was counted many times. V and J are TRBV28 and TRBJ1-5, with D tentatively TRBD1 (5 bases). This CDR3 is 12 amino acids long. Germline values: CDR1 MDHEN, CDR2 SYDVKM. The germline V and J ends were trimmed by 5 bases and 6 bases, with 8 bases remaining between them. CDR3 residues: CASSVTAQPQHF. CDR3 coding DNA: TGTGCCAGCAGTGTGACAGCTCAGCCCCAGCATTTT.

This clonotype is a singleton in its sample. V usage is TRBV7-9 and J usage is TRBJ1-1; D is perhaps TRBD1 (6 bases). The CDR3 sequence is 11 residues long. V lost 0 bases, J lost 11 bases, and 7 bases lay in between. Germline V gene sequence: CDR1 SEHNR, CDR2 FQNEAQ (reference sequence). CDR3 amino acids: CASSLAGGAFF. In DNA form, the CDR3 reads TGTGCCAGCAGCTTAGCAGGGGGGGCTTTCTTT.

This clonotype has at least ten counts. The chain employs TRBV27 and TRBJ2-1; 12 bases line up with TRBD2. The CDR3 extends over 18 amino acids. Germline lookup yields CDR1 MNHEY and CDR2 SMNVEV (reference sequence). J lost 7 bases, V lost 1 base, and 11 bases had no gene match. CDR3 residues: CASSLFPLTSGRRNEQFF. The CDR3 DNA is TGTGCCAGCAGTTTATTTCCGCTGACTAGCGGGAGAAGGAATGAGCAGTTCTTC.

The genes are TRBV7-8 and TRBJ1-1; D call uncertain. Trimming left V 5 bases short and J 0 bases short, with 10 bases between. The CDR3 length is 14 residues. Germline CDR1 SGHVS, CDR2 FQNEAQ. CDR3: CASSPWTVNTEAFF. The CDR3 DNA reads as TGTGCCAGCAGCCCCTGGACCGTGAACACTGAAGCTTTCTTT. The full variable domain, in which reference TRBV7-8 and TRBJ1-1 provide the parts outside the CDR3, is GAGVSQSPRYKVAKRGQDVALRCDPISGHVSLFWYQQALGQGPEFLTYFQNEAQLDKSGLPSDRFFAERPEGSVSTLKIQRTQQEDSAVYLCASSPWTVNTEAFFGQGTRLTVV.

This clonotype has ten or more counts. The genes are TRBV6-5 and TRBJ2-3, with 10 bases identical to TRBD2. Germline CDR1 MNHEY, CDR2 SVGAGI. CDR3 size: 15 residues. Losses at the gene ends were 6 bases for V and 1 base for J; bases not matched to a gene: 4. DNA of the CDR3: TGTGCCAGCAGCCCCGGACTAGCGGGCACAGATACGCAGTATTTT. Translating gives CASSPGLAGTDTQYF.

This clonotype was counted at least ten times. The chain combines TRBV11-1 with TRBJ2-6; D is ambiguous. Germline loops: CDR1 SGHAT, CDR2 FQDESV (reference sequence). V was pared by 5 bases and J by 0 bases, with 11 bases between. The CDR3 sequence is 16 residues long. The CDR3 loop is CASSPLRVSGANVLTF. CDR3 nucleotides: TGTGCCAGCAGCCCCCTAAGGGTCTCTGGGGCCAACGTCCTGACTTTC. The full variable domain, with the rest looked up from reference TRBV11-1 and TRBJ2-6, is EAEVAQSPRYKITEKSQAVAFWCDPISGHATLYWYRQILGQGPELLVQFQDESVVDDSQLPKDRFSAERLKGVDSTLKIQPAELGDSAMYLCASSPLRVSGANVLTFGAGSRLTVL.

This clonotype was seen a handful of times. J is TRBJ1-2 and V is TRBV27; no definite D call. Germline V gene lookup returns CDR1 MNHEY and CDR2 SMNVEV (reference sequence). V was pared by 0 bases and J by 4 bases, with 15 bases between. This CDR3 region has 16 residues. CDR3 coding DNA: TGTGCCAGCAGTTTATCCCATCCGGGAACCTTCTATGGCTACACCTTC. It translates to CASSLSHPGTFYGYTF.

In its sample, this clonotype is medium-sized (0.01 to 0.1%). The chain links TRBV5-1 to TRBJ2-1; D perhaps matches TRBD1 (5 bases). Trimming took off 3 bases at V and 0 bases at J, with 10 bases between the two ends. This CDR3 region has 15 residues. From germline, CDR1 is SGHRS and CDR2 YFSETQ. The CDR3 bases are TGCGCCAGCAGCTCGACAGCAAGCTCCTACAATGAGCAGTTCTTC. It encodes CASSSTASSYNEQFF.

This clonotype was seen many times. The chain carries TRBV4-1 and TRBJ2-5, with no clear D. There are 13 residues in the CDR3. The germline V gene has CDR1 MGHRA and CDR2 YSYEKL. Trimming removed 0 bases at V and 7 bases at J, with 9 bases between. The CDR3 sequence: CASSQDQGWTQYF. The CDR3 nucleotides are TGCGCCAGCAGCCAAGATCAAGGTTGGACCCAGTACTTC.

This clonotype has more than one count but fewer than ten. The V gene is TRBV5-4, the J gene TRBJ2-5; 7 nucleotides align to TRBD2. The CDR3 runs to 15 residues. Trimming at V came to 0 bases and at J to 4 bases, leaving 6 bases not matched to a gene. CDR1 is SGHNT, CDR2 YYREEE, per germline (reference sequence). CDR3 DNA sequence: TGTGCCAGCAGCTTGGCCCAGCGGGGAGGAGAGACCCAGTACTTC. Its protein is CASSLAQRGGETQYF.

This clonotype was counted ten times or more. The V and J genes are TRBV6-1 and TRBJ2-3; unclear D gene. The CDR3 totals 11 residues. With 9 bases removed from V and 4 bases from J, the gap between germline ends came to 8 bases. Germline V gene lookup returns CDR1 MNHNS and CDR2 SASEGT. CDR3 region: CASSGPDTQYF. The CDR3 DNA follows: TGTGCCAGTTCCGGGCCAGATACGCAGTATTTT.